The sample holds a few counts of the clone carrying this TCR beta chain. The data originate from a study of cytomegalovirus exposure and HLA in healthy donors. Both 60 Vbeta primers and 13 Jbeta primers went into the PCR. The protocol was immunoSEQ multiplex PCR, while the TCRdb copy is restricted to in-frame clones and leaves out a portion. In the table there are 90,000 to 100,000 clones, 77% of which are singletons. Sequencing used PBMCs. This clonotype was sampled from a female donor in good health and CMV-seronegative.

The CDR3 nucleotides are TGTGCCAGCGAGGGTCGGGAGTATGGCTACACCTTC. It translates to CASEGREYGYTF. The chain uses TRBV6-6 and TRBJ1-2; D remains unclear. Germline loops: CDR1 MNHNY, CDR2 SVGAGI (reference sequence). With 8 bases removed from V and 5 bases from J, the gap between germline ends came to 12 bases. The CDR3 extends over 12 amino acids.